The next 27 T cell receptor beta chains were all read from a single sample in a study of T cells in Graves' hyperthyroidism and ophthalmopathy. From RNA transcripts, TCR beta CDR3 regions were amplified. With the HTBI primer set, the TCR CDR3 went through a first round of RT-PCR. Using its own MiXCR run on the multiplex PCR reads, TCRdb lists one record per CDR3 protein. The sample includes 700,000 or so distinct CDR3 sequences, around 13% of them seen just once. Specimen: blood. The receptors come from a woman aged 45-59 years with Graves' ophthalmopathy.

This clonotype was seen a few times. The chain carries TRBV12-3 or TRBV12-4 and TRBJ2-3, with TRBD2 identical over 8 bases. Trimming cost V 2 bases and J 9 bases; bases outside gene matches: 10. This CDR3 is built from 15 residues. CDR3 sequence: CASSLPGLGLGTQYF. Here the CDR3 DNA reads TGTGCCAGCAGTTTACCGGGACTAGGTTTGGGCACGCAGTATTTT.

This clonotype was found many times. V gene TRBV20-1 combines with J gene TRBJ2-7; 7 bases map to TRBD1. Germline-derived CDR1 and CDR2 are DFQATT and SNEGSKA (reference sequence). The CDR3 covers 13 residues. Trimming at V came to 1 base and at J to 7 bases, leaving 7 bases not matched to a gene. Here the CDR3 reads CSARAPTGREQYF. Written as DNA, the CDR3 is TGCAGTGCTAGAGCCCCGACAGGGCGGGAGCAGTACTTC.

This clonotype was seen at least ten times. The rearrangement joins TRBV11-2 to TRBJ1-2; D unresolved. This CDR3 has 13 amino acids. In germline, CDR1 is SGHAT, CDR2 FQNNGV. Trimming removed 5 bases from V and 3 bases from J, with 10 bases in between. The CDR3 coding sequence is TGTGCCAGCAGCCCTAGCCCTGACTATGGCTACACCTTC. As protein: CASSPSPDYGYTF.

This clonotype was seen a few times. The rearrangement uses TRBV15 and TRBJ2-2; D gene ambiguous. The CDR3 contains 14 residues. Germline values: CDR1 LNHNV, CDR2 YYDKDF (reference sequence). Trimming cost V 0 bases and J 4 bases, with 6 bases left between them. Written as DNA, the CDR3 is TGTGCCACCAGCAGAGATCGGGTCACCGGGGAGCTGTTTTTT. Protein sequence: CATSRDRVTGELFF. The variable domain in full, completed from reference TRBV15 and TRBJ2-2, reads DAMVIQNPRYQVTQFGKPVTLSCSQTLNHNVMYWYQQKSSQAPKLLFHYYDKDFNNEADTPDNFQSRRPNTSFCFLDIRSPGLGDTAMYLCATSRDRVTGELFFGEGSRLTVL.

The chain couples TRBV6-1 to TRBJ2-3; maybe TRBD1 (5 bases). The CDR3 has 17 amino acids. With 5 bases removed from V and 0 bases from J, the gap between germline ends came to 18 bases. The V gene's germline CDR1 is MNHNS and CDR2 SASEGT. The DNA of the CDR3 is TGTGCCAGCAGTTCGAGACAGAATGAGCCTAGCACAGATACGCAGTATTTT. Its protein is CASSSRQNEPSTDTQYF.

This clonotype was found many times. The chain combines TRBV12-3 or TRBV12-4 with TRBJ2-2, with 9 bases aligning to TRBD2. V shed 7 bases and J 4 bases; nucleotides not matched to a gene: 4. The CDR3 has 14 amino acids. The CDR3: CASNLAGLTGELFF. The CDR3 nucleotides read TGTGCCAGCAACCTAGCGGGGCTCACCGGGGAGCTGTTTTTT.

The V and J genes are TRBV5-1 and TRBJ2-3; perhaps D is TRBD1 or TRBD2 (6 bases each). CDR1 SGHRS and CDR2 YFSETQ come from the germline V gene. V was trimmed by 6 bases and J by 4 bases, leaving 12 bases between them. The CDR3 length is 13 residues. The CDR3 spells CASTEGVSDTQYF. The CDR3 region has the DNA TGCGCCAGCACGGAGGGGGTCTCAGATACGCAGTATTTT.

This clonotype was recorded many times. V gene TRBV14 combines with J gene TRBJ2-3; the D is unclear. The V end was cut by 0 bases, the J end by 6 bases, with 10 bases between. This CDR3 contains 14 residues. CDR1 is SGHDN and CDR2 is FVKESK in the germline V gene. The CDR3 nucleotides are TGTGCCAGCAGCCAAGATCACCCAGCGGATACGCAGTATTTT. It specifies CASSQDHPADTQYF.

This clonotype was observed many times. The CDR3 coding sequence is TGTGCCAGCAGCTTCCTAGCGGGAGACAGTGCAGATACGCAGTATTTT. Translating gives CASSFLAGDSADTQYF. The V gene is TRBV7-2, the J gene TRBJ2-3, with 10 bases identical to TRBD2. Trimming at V came to 3 bases and at J to 4 bases, leaving 7 bases not matched to a gene. CDR3 size: 16 residues. In germline, CDR1 is SGHTA, CDR2 FQGNSA.

V is TRBV27 and J is TRBJ1-4; D is perhaps TRBD1 (6 bases). This CDR3 is built from 14 residues. Germline V gene data show CDR1 as MNHEY and CDR2 as SMNVEV (reference sequence). The V end was cut by 6 bases, the J end by 8 bases, with 16 bases between. In nucleotides, the CDR3 is TGTGCCAGCAGCCCCGGGACACCGACCGAAAAACTGTTTTTT. Translation: CASSPGTPTEKLFF.

This clonotype was seen repeatedly, ten times or more. V and J are TRBV12-3 or TRBV12-4 and TRBJ2-2; 7 positions agree with TRBD2. There are 16 residues in the CDR3. With 10 bases clipped from V and 7 bases from J, the junction kept 18 bases outside the gene matches. The CDR3 reads CATVVAPVRTSGELFF. The CDR3 bases are TGTGCCACCGTGGTGGCCCCGGTCCGGACTAGCGGGGAGCTGTTTTTT.

This clonotype was observed many times. The chain joins TRBV12-3 or TRBV12-4 to TRBJ2-1, with 7 bases aligning to TRBD1. V trimming: 8 bases; J trimming: 6 bases; junction bases outside the gene matches: 4. CDR3 length equals 12 residues. The CDR3 DNA sequence: TGTGCCAGCGGGGGACAGAGCAATGAGCAGTTCTTC. This encodes CASGGQSNEQFF.

The chain joins TRBV5-1 to TRBJ1-1; tentatively, D is TRBD1 (5 bases). The CDR3 spans 14 residues. Trimming removed 2 bases from V and 4 bases from J, with 12 bases in between. Germline V gene sequence: CDR1 SGHRS, CDR2 YFSETQ. CDR3 coding DNA: TGCGCCAGCAGCTTCGGACAAATGGGCACTGAAGCTTTCTTT. Its protein product is CASSFGQMGTEAFF.

This clonotype showed up many times. Here the CDR3 DNA reads TGTGCCAGCAGCTTAGGATTGAGCGCAGGCCCCTCCTACGAGCAGTACTTC. Amino acid sequence: CASSLGLSAGPSYEQYF. The V gene is TRBV7-2, the J gene TRBJ2-7; D unresolved. V was clipped by 1 base and J by 0 bases, with 16 bases between them. Germline CDR1 and CDR2: SGHTA and FQGNSA. The CDR3 covers 17 residues.

This clonotype was detected many times. The chain links TRBV20-1 to TRBJ2-1; D is unclear. Trimming pared 2 bases from V and 5 bases from J, leaving 4 bases between. CDR1 and CDR2 (germline): DFQATT, SNEGSKA (reference sequence). The CDR3 totals 11 residues. DNA for the CDR3: TGCAGTGCTAGACAGAACAATGAGCAGTTCTTC. Its protein is CSARQNNEQFF.

This clonotype was counted ten times or more. The chain employs TRBV2 and TRBJ2-1, with 7 bases lining up with TRBD2. V shed 6 bases, J shed 9 bases, and the junction held 14 bases outside the gene matches. The CDR3 extends over 15 amino acids. Germline-derived CDR1 and CDR2 are SNHLY and FYNNEI. The chain's CDR3 is CASSWNAGVAVEQFF. CDR3 nucleotides: TGTGCCAGCAGCTGGAACGCGGGAGTTGCGGTTGAGCAGTTCTTC. The full variable domain, completed using reference TRBV2 and TRBJ2-1, is EPEVTQTPSHQVTQMGQEVILRCVPISNHLYFYWYRQILGQKVEFLVSFYNNEISEKSEIFDDQFSVERPDGSNFTLKIRSTKLEDSAMYFCASSWNAGVAVEQFFGPGTRLTVL.

Of note for this clonotype: This clone may be a read error of a much larger clone one base away. Here the CDR3 omits its conserved ending phenylalanine or tryptophan, so a read error is the likely source. The chain links TRBV28 to TRBJ1-2; 7 nucleotides agree with TRBD1. The germline CDR1 and CDR2 sequences are MDHEN and SYDVKM. The V gene end was trimmed by 5 bases and the J gene end by 3 bases; junction bases not matched to a gene: 18. The CDR3 consists of 18 residues. The chain's CDR3 is CASSLPQATGARDYGYTS. CDR3 DNA: TGTGCCAGCAGTCTCCCACAAGCCACAGGGGCCCGGGACTATGGCTACACCTCC.

This clonotype was recorded at least ten times. The J gene is TRBJ2-1, the V gene TRBV2; possibly TRBD2 for D (7 bases). The CDR3 is 16 residues long. Germline V gene lookup returns CDR1 SNHLY and CDR2 FYNNEI. V was pared by 4 bases and J by 5 bases, with 18 bases between. DNA for the CDR3: TGTGCCAGCAGTGGGGAGGGGGTGTTTTCTAACAATGAGCAGTTCTTC. Its translation is CASSGEGVFSNNEQFF. The full variable domain, with the rest looked up from reference TRBV2 and TRBJ2-1, is EPEVTQTPSHQVTQMGQEVILRCVPISNHLYFYWYRQILGQKVEFLVSFYNNEISEKSEIFDDQFSVERPDGSNFTLKIRSTKLEDSAMYFCASSGEGVFSNNEQFFGPGTRLTVL.

The chain links TRBV19 to TRBJ2-3; D is possibly TRBD2 (5 bases). This CDR3 region has 15 residues. Germline CDR1 is LNHDA and CDR2 is SQIVND (reference sequence). V was shortened by 3 bases and J by 0 bases, with 10 bases between the two germline ends. The CDR3 here is CASSIWVASTDTQYF. The CDR3, as DNA: TGTGCCAGTAGTATCTGGGTAGCGAGCACAGATACGCAGTATTTT.

In its sample, this clonotype was seen a few times. The V call is TRBV20-1, the J call TRBJ2-6, with TRBD1 as a possible D gene (6 bases). CDR1 is DFQATT, CDR2 SNEGSKA, per germline (reference sequence). The CDR3 spans 18 residues. The germline V and J ends were trimmed by 0 bases and 3 bases, with 18 bases remaining between them. The CDR3 sequence: CSARDFGRGAIGANVLTF. The CDR3 DNA reads as TGCAGTGCTAGAGATTTCGGCAGGGGCGCCATTGGGGCCAACGTCCTGACTTTC.

The table lists this clonotype with a few counts. A junction end diverges from the germline sequence, so it may reflect a read error. The chain carries TRBV3-1 and TRBJ1-5; D unresolved. The CDR3 has 18 residues. The V gene's germline CDR1 is LGHDT and CDR2 YNNKEL (reference sequence). The CDR3: CASNLPSRTASGNQPQRF. The CDR3 DNA is TGTGCCAGCAACCTACCGTCGAGGACTGCCTCCGGCAATCAGCCCCAGCGTTTT.

This clonotype has more than one count but fewer than ten. V usage is TRBV7-9 and J usage is TRBJ2-5; D call uncertain. Germline loops: CDR1 SEHNR, CDR2 FQNEAQ (reference sequence). The CDR3 contains 13 residues. Trimming removed 4 bases from V and 7 bases from J, with 13 bases in between. For the CDR3, the DNA is TGTGCCAGCAGCTCCCCCTCAACAGCGACCCAGTACTTC. It yields the protein CASSSPSTATQYF.

This clonotype occurred many times. This rearrangement joins TRBV18 to TRBJ2-1; D may be TRBD1 (6 bases). Germline V gene lookup returns CDR1 KGHSH and CDR2 LQKENI. The CDR3 sequence is 16 residues long. The ends were cut back, 0 bases at V and 2 bases at J, with 11 bases in the middle. CDR3 nucleotides: TGTGCCAGCTCACCACCGAGGGGGAAAACCTACAATGAGCAGTTCTTC. Its protein is CASSPPRGKTYNEQFF.

This clonotype was seen at least ten times. One end of the junction fails to match germline, which may point to a read error. The rearrangement uses TRBV7-7 and TRBJ2-5; D not resolved. CDR3 length: 13 residues. The germline V gene encodes CDR1 SSHAT and CDR2 FNYEAQ (reference sequence). CDR3 sequence: CASTHRGSQTQYF. CDR3 coding DNA: TGTGCTAGCACCCATAGAGGATCGCAGACCCAGTACTTC.

In its sample, this clonotype was seen many times. The CDR3, as DNA: TGTGCCAGCAGCCAAGATAGAGGAGCACCCAGGGGCAACGAGCAGTACTTC. Amino acid sequence: CASSQDRGAPRGNEQYF. The chain employs TRBV4-2 and TRBJ2-7; possible D gene TRBD1, 6 bases. The germline V gene has CDR1 LGHNA and CDR2 YNFKEQ. The CDR3 runs 17 residues. With 0 bases removed from V and 5 bases from J, the gap between germline ends came to 20 bases.

This clonotype was detected a few times. The chain employs TRBV19 and TRBJ1-5; TRBD1 agrees at 12 bases. Germline V gives CDR1 LNHDA, CDR2 SQIVND (reference sequence). The CDR3 is made up of 17 amino acids. Trimming removed 6 bases from V and 6 bases from J; junction bases left unmatched: 12. The CDR3 loop reads CASSLRRDRGLGQPQHF. CDR3 nucleotides: TGTGCCAGTAGCCTCCGGCGGGACAGGGGGCTTGGTCAGCCCCAGCATTTT.

The CDR3 DNA sequence: TGTGCCAGCAGCCAAGCAGAGGGTTCAAGGGGGACCGGGGAGCTGTTTTTT. This gives the protein CASSQAEGSRGTGELFF. The V gene is TRBV5-5, the J gene TRBJ2-2; D might be TRBD1 (6 bases). Germline CDR1 SGHKS, CDR2 YYEKEE (reference sequence). Trimming took off 4 bases at V and 5 bases at J, with 21 bases between the two ends. CDR3 length equals 17 residues.